These 14 T cell receptor beta chains were all obtained from the same sample, sequenced in a study of CD8 T cells in ankylosing spondylitis (dated by TCRdb to 2016 to 2017). Library preparation used 5' RACE. Sequenced using an Illumina HiSeq 2500. TCRdb took the public reads, trimmed them with fastp at Q25, ran MiXCR for clone calling and kept in-frame beta chains. Rows with a matching CDR3 protein are joined into one entry that keeps the most common DNA and genes. The sample profile shows fewer than 250,000 distinct CDR3 sequences; 10% to 13% of them were found once. About 2.8% of the sample goes to the ten largest clones. The specimen was blood, either unsorted or a sorted T cell fraction (not recorded which). These receptors all come from a male donor with ankylosing spondylitis or in good health (not recorded which).

This clonotype was recorded at least ten times. J is TRBJ1-5 and V is TRBV7-9; D is uncertain. The V gene lost 1 base and the J gene lost 1 base, with 5 bases spanning the gap. CDR3 length: 14 residues. CDR1 and CDR2 (germline): SEHNR, FQNEAQ (reference sequence). This chain's CDR3 is CASSLEKSNQPQHF. CDR3 DNA sequence: TGTGCCAGCAGCTTAGAGAAGAGCAATCAGCCCCAGCATTTT.

The V call is TRBV20-1, the J call TRBJ2-2; a possible D gene is TRBD2 (6 bases). V gave up 6 bases and J gave up 1 base, with 15 bases separating them. Germline V gives CDR1 DFQATT, CDR2 SNEGSKA (reference sequence). The CDR3 contains 15 residues. CDR3 sequence reads: CSARGGAGNTGELFF. Here the CDR3 DNA reads TGCAGTGCCCGAGGCGGGGCGGGGAACACCGGGGAGCTGTTTTTT.

This clonotype was observed many times. This chain links TRBV4-1 with TRBJ1-1, with D tentatively TRBD1 (5 bases). Trimming stripped 4 bases from V and 7 bases from J, with 13 bases between. Germline assignment: CDR1 MGHRA and CDR2 YSYEKL. This CDR3 spans 13 amino acids. CDR3 DNA: TGCGCCAGCAGCCCGCGGGGGGGAGATGAAGCTTTCTTT. It codes for CASSPRGGDEAFF.

In this sample, this clonotype turned up a few times. The gene calls are TRBV18 and TRBJ2-3, with unresolved D. V gave up 1 base and J gave up 0 bases, with 8 bases separating them. The CDR3 contains 15 residues. Germline V gene sequence: CDR1 KGHSH, CDR2 LQKENI. CDR3 protein: CASSPQVESTDTQYF. CDR3 bases: TGTGCCAGCTCACCACAGGTTGAGAGCACAGATACGCAGTATTTT.

Concerning this clonotype itself: A much larger clone sits a single nucleotide away, making a read error possible. The chain couples TRBV7-2 to TRBJ1-1, with TRBD1 matching 8 bases. Germline CDR1 SGHTA, CDR2 FQGNSA. Unmatched junction bases numbered 12, after V lost 7 bases and J lost 5 bases. CDR3 size: 15 residues. DNA of the CDR3: TGTGCCAGCACATGGGGACAGGCCGTGGGGACTGAAGCTTTCTTT. Amino acid sequence: CASTWGQAVGTEAFF.

This clonotype was observed many times. The rearrangement links TRBV4-1 to TRBJ2-4; D may be TRBD1 (5 bases). Trimming took off 5 bases at V and 7 bases at J, with 9 bases between the two ends. Germline assignment: CDR1 MGHRA and CDR2 YSYEKL. The CDR3 consists of 12 residues. The DNA of the CDR3 is TGCGCCAGCAGCGAACAGGAGAACATTCAGTACTTC. Residues: CASSEQENIQYF.

This clonotype was observed at least ten times. The chain carries TRBV5-1 and TRBJ2-1; 11 bases line up with TRBD2. The CDR3 is 15 residues long. Germline values: CDR1 SGHRS, CDR2 YFSETQ. Unmatched junction bases numbered 5, after V lost 5 bases and J lost 4 bases. CDR3 nucleotides: TGCGCCAGCAGAAAAGGGACTAGCGGTTACAATGAGCAGTTCTTC. Its translation is CASRKGTSGYNEQFF.

This clonotype was observed at least ten times. This sequence joins TRBV7-2 and TRBJ2-3; D not resolved. V dropped 1 base and J dropped 2 bases, with 10 bases sitting between them. This CDR3 is built from 15 residues. Germline CDR1 and CDR2: SGHTA and FQGNSA. The CDR3 region has the DNA TGTGCCAGCAGCTTAGGTTTGGCGAACACAGATACGCAGTATTTT. Translation gives CASSLGLANTDTQYF.

This CDR3 is CASSLTGSFTTNEKLFF. The DNA for the CDR3 is TGTGCCAGCAGTCTCACAGGCAGTTTTACAACTAATGAAAAACTGTTTTTT. The chain links TRBV6-1 to TRBJ1-4, with D possibly TRBD1 on 5 matching bases. Germline V gives CDR1 MNHNS, CDR2 SASEGT. Trimming removed 5 bases from V and 0 bases from J, with 16 bases in between. CDR3 length: 17 residues.

This clonotype was observed at least ten times. This sequence joins TRBV12-3 or TRBV12-4 and TRBJ1-5; TRBD1 matches at 11 bases. This CDR3 contains 17 residues. J was trimmed by 5 bases and V by 5 bases; bases with no gene match: 11. Here the CDR3 reads CASSRLRDRGWHQPQHF. In DNA, the CDR3 is TGTGCCAGCAGTCGACTCCGGGACAGGGGGTGGCATCAGCCCCAGCATTTT.

The table lists this clonotype with many counts. The chain links TRBV15 to TRBJ1-1, with TRBD1 matching 9 bases. CDR1 and CDR2 from the germline V gene are LNHNV and YYDKDF (reference sequence). V lost 0 bases, J lost 5 bases, and 10 bases stayed unmatched. The CDR3 totals 17 residues. CDR3 coding DNA: TGTGCCACCAGCAGAGATTCCCCCGGGACAGGGAAAACTGAAGCTTTCTTT. This encodes CATSRDSPGTGKTEAFF.

The chain is built from TRBV7-2 and TRBJ1-6, with D perhaps TRBD1 (5 bases). Germline V gene lookup returns CDR1 SGHTA and CDR2 FQGNSA. V dropped 0 bases and J dropped 13 bases, with 19 bases sitting between them. CDR3 length: 16 residues. In DNA form, the CDR3 reads TGTGCCAGCAGCTTAGCGCTCGGGACGGCGGCTCATCCCCTCCACTTT. It codes for CASSLALGTAAHPLHF.

There are many counts of this clonotype. The rearrangement joins TRBV7-2 to TRBJ2-7; 8 bases agree with TRBD2. This CDR3 region has 13 residues. V was pared by 5 bases and J by 5 bases, with 5 bases of the junction left unmatched. Germline V gene data show CDR1 as SGHTA and CDR2 as FQGNSA. CDR3 loop: CASSHRGGHEQYF. The CDR3, as DNA: TGTGCCAGCAGCCACCGGGGGGGACACGAGCAGTACTTC.

This chain links TRBV7-2 with TRBJ2-7; no clear D. Germline V gives CDR1 SGHTA, CDR2 FQGNSA. The CDR3 covers 18 residues. The ends were cut back, 3 bases at V and 2 bases at J, with 23 bases in the middle. The CDR3 region is CASSLGRLPRGLTYEQYF. The CDR3, as DNA: TGTGCCAGCAGCTTGGGTAGGCTGCCCCGCGGCCTAACCTACGAGCAGTACTTC. The full variable domain, in which reference TRBV7-2 and TRBJ2-7 provide the parts outside the CDR3, is GAGVSQSPSNKVTEKGKDVELRCDPISGHTALYWYRQSLGQGLEFLIYFQGNSAPDKSGLPSDRFSAERTGGSVSTLTIQRTQQEDSAVYLCASSLGRLPRGLTYEQYFGPGTRLTVT.